The 20 T cell receptor beta chains presented below share a single source sample, sequenced in a study of T cells in Graves' hyperthyroidism and ophthalmopathy. RNA transcripts gave rise to amplified TCR beta CDR3 regions. Using the HTBI primer set, a first-round RT-PCR was run on the TCR CDR3. TCRdb redid the calling of the multiplex PCR reads with MiXCR, one entry per CDR3 protein. This repertoire shows fewer than 650,000 distinct CDR3 sequences, 13% to 15% found once; its top ten account for approximately 6.4%. Sequencing was done on a sample of blood. All receptors derive from a woman aged 18-29 years with Graves' ophthalmopathy.

This clonotype was found a few times. V and J are TRBV10-3 and TRBJ1-6; TRBD1 matches at 10 bases. There are 15 residues in the CDR3. CDR1 is ENHRY and CDR2 is SYGVKD in the germline V gene. V gave up 6 bases and J gave up 10 bases; unmatched junction bases: 9. CDR3 DNA sequence: TGTGCCATCAGCAAAACCGGGACAGGGGTCTCACCCCTCCACTTT. The encoded protein is CAISKTGTGVSPLHF.

A note on this clonotype: A junction boundary mismatches the germline segment, possibly from a read error. CDR3 in amino acids: CASSIGRTLLSGNTIYF. The DNA for the CDR3 is TGTGCCAGCAGCATAGGACGGACCTTACTCTCTGGAAACACCATATACTTT. This rearrangement joins TRBV7-2 to TRBJ1-3; D not certain. Germline CDR1 is SGHTA and CDR2 is FQGNSA. This CDR3 spans 17 amino acids.

A word on this clonotype: A much larger clone is a single base away; this may be a read error. V gene TRBV6-2 or TRBV6-3 combines with J gene TRBJ2-7; 12 bases are a match to TRBD1. There are 15 residues in the CDR3. The germline gives CDR1 MNHEY, CDR2 SVGEGT. CDR3 in DNA: TGTTCCAGCAGAGCCGGGACAGGGGGCTTTTCCGAGCAGTACTTC. Protein: CSSRAGTGGFSEQYF.

This clonotype was seen ten or more times. This chain joins TRBV5-1 and TRBJ2-3, with 11 bases matching TRBD2. This CDR3 spans 16 amino acids. CDR1 and CDR2 (germline): SGHRS, YFSETQ. J lost 2 bases, V lost 3 bases, and 5 bases had no gene match. The CDR3 here is CASSSGLAGATDTQYF. DNA for the CDR3: TGCGCCAGCAGCTCCGGACTAGCGGGCGCCACAGATACGCAGTATTTT.

The J gene is TRBJ1-2, the V gene TRBV4-2; D gene uncertain. Germline V gene sequence: CDR1 LGHNA, CDR2 YNFKEQ. This CDR3 spans 11 amino acids. Trimming took 0 bases from V and 7 from J, leaving 3 bases between them. The CDR3 nucleotides read TGTGCCAGCAGCCAAGAGAGTGGCTACACCTTC. It is translated as CASSQESGYTF.

This clonotype was counted at least ten times. The gene calls are TRBV6-5 and TRBJ1-1; D not certain. CDR1 and CDR2 from the germline V gene are MNHEY and SVGAGI. Trimming took 2 bases from V and 4 from J, leaving 11 bases between them. The CDR3 covers 14 residues. The chain's CDR3 is CASSYREWGTEAFF. CDR3 DNA sequence: TGTGCCAGCAGTTACAGGGAGTGGGGCACTGAAGCTTTCTTT.

This clonotype was found many times. V is TRBV9 and J is TRBJ2-7; 11 bases agree with TRBD1. The ends lost 4 bases at V and 5 bases at J; junction bases unmatched: 2. This CDR3 has 13 residues. Germline CDR1 SGDLS, CDR2 YYNGEE. CDR3 bases: TGTGCCAGCAGCCGGGGACAGGGGGACGAGCAGTACTTC. Translating it yields CASSRGQGDEQYF. The full variable domain, in which reference TRBV9 and TRBJ2-7 provide the parts outside the CDR3, is DSGVTQTPKHLITATGQRVTLRCSPRSGDLSVYWYQQSLDQGLQFLIQYYNGEERAKGNILERFSAQQFPDLHSELNLSSLELGDSALYFCASSRGQGDEQYFGPGTRLTVT.

The chain has TRBV19 and TRBJ2-7; 8 bases line up with TRBD1. The junction had 29 bases not matched to a gene; V was cut back by 5 bases and J by 2 bases. The CDR3 extends over 22 amino acids. Germline lookup yields CDR1 LNHDA and CDR2 SQIVND (reference sequence). The CDR3 loop reads CASSETGARSGDSAPDPYEQYF. CDR3 DNA: TGTGCCAGTAGTGAGACAGGGGCTCGATCGGGGGATTCCGCACCTGATCCCTACGAGCAGTACTTC. The whole variable domain, filled in from reference TRBV19 and TRBJ2-7, reads DGGITQSPKYLFRKEGQNVTLSCEQNLNHDAMYWYRQDPGQGLRLIYYSQIVNDFQKGDIAEGYSVSREKKESFPLTVTSAQKNPTAFYLCASSETGARSGDSAPDPYEQYFGPGTRLTVT.

This clonotype was seen many times. The J gene is TRBJ1-2, the V gene TRBV20-1; the D gene is possibly TRBD1 (6 bases). Germline CDR1 DFQATT, CDR2 SNEGSKA (reference sequence). V lost 5 bases and J lost 1, with 11 bases in between. The CDR3 contains 13 residues. Here the CDR3 DNA reads TGCAGTGCTGGGACACGTCTTAACTATGGCTACACCTTC. This translates into CSAGTRLNYGYTF.

This clonotype was found many times. V gene TRBV27 combines with J gene TRBJ2-7; D is unclear. The CDR3 consists of 16 residues. The germline V gene has CDR1 MNHEY and CDR2 SMNVEV (reference sequence). The V end was cut by 2 bases, the J end by 1 base, with 15 bases between. In DNA, the CDR3 is TGTGCCAGCAGTTTACGAGTTCGAACAAATTCCTACGAGCAGTACTTC. This encodes CASSLRVRTNSYEQYF.

This clonotype was counted between two and nine times. This sequence joins TRBV7-8 and TRBJ2-2; no definite D call. V dropped 3 bases and J dropped 3 bases, with 8 bases sitting between them. The CDR3 runs 14 residues. Germline V gives CDR1 SGHVS, CDR2 FQNEAQ. The CDR3 loop is CASSFLRDTGELFF. The CDR3 DNA reads as TGTGCCAGCAGCTTTCTCAGAGACACCGGGGAGCTGTTTTTT.

This clonotype was picked up a small number of times. V and J are TRBV3-1 and TRBJ2-2; tentatively, D is TRBD1 or TRBD2 (6 bases each). CDR3 size: 16 residues. V lost 0 bases, J lost 4 bases, and 12 bases lay in between. CDR1 and CDR2 (germline): LGHDT, YNNKEL (reference sequence). The CDR3 DNA follows: TGTGCCAGCAGCCAAGAAACGGGGGCCGGCACCGGGGAGCTGTTTTTT. This translates into CASSQETGAGTGELFF.

V gene TRBV5-1 combines with J gene TRBJ1-1, with TRBD1 matching 9 bases. The CDR3 covers 17 residues. Looked up from germline, CDR1 is SGHRS and CDR2 is YFSETQ. The V segment lost 3 bases and the J segment 1 base; nucleotides outside the gene matches: 10. DNA for the CDR3: TGCGCCAGCAGCTCCGGGACAGGGCGAGCCGAGAACACTGAAGCTTTCTTT. It yields the protein CASSSGTGRAENTEAFF.

The sample holds many counts of this clonotype. The genes are TRBV3-1 and TRBJ2-3, with D tentatively TRBD1 or TRBD2 (5 bases each). Germline loops: CDR1 LGHDT, CDR2 YNNKEL (reference sequence). The V end lost 1 base, the J end lost 6 bases, and 23 bases lay between the germline ends. The CDR3 spans 18 residues. CDR3: CASSQGSAGGDRRDTQYF. The CDR3 DNA sequence: TGTGCCAGCAGCCAAGGCTCAGCAGGAGGAGACAGAAGGGATACGCAGTATTTT.

To note about this clonotype: It may be a read error: a sequence one base away is much more abundant. The chain employs TRBV7-9 and TRBJ2-7; no clear D gene. Deletions cut 4 bases from V and 6 bases from J, with 13 bases between. The CDR3 has 13 residues. CDR1 is SEHNR, CDR2 FQNEAQ, per germline (reference sequence). The CDR3 sequence: CASSSTAGGEQYF. The CDR3 DNA is TGTGCCAGCAGCTCGACCGCTGGCGGCGAGCAGTACTTC.

A single count supports this clonotype. The J gene is TRBJ1-1, the V gene TRBV6-9, with 11 bases aligning to TRBD1. Trimming cost V 4 bases and J 1 base; bases outside gene matches: 5. Germline V lookup: CDR1 MNHGY, CDR2 SVAAGI. This CDR3 has 16 amino acids. CDR3 nucleotides: TGTGCCAGCAGTTCCCGGGACAGGGGGGGGAACACTGAAGCTTTCTTT. Encoded protein: CASSSRDRGGNTEAFF.

This clonotype was counted many times. The chain links TRBV7-8 to TRBJ2-7; 7 positions agree with TRBD2. The CDR3 is made up of 15 amino acids. V gave up 1 base and J gave up 2 bases; unmatched junction bases: 5. CDR1 is SGHVS, CDR2 FQNEAQ, per germline. In DNA, the CDR3 is TGTGCCAGCAGCTTAGGGGAGGGGCAAACCTACGAGCAGTACTTC. Its protein product is CASSLGEGQTYEQYF.

For this clonotype: One end of the junction is discordant with germline, which a read error may explain. The V and J genes are TRBV2 and TRBJ1-1; 9 nucleotides agree with TRBD1. Germline CDR1 reads SNHLY; CDR2 reads FYNNEI. The CDR3 contains 13 residues. The CDR3 nucleotides read TGTGGGTGGAGGGACAGGGCCCCCACTGAATCTTTCTTT. This sequence encodes CGWRDRAPTESFF. The variable domain in full, completed from reference TRBV2 and TRBJ1-1, reads EPEVTQTPSHQVTQMGQEVILRCVPISNHLYFYWYRQILGQKVEFLVSFYNNEISEKSEIFDDQFSVERPDGSNFTLKIRSTKLEDSAMYFCGWRDRAPTESFFGQGTRLTVV.

This clonotype was observed many times. The V and J genes are TRBV6-5 and TRBJ2-1, with D uncertain. This CDR3 comprises 15 residues. V shed 2 bases and J shed 6 bases, with 14 bases lying between them. The V gene's germline CDR1 is MNHEY and CDR2 SVGAGI. In nucleotides, the CDR3 is TGTGCCAGCAGTTACGACTCCGCAAATATCAATGAGCAGTTCTTC. Protein: CASSYDSANINEQFF.

In its sample, this clonotype was seen many times. This chain links TRBV11-2 with TRBJ1-3, with unresolved D. This CDR3 is built from 15 residues. CDR1 is SGHAT, CDR2 FQNNGV, per germline. V was shortened by 4 bases and J by 2 bases, with 12 bases between the two germline ends. The CDR3 DNA follows: TGTGCCAGCAGCTCCCGGGAACACCCTGGAAACACCATATATTTT. Translated, it gives CASSSREHPGNTIYF.